A selection of T cell receptor beta chains follows, all from one sample in a study of T-cell memory formation after mild COVID-19. TCRdb analysed the 5' RACE reads with MiXCR anew, one entry per CDR3 protein. The sample lists a few hundred thousand distinct CDR3 sequences, around 20% seen once, with 9.5% to 15% in the top ten. What was sequenced was PBMCs or a T cell subset sorted from them (not recorded which). The receptors stem from an adult woman who had mild COVID-19 (a few samples of this study predate the infection). Cell type and time point are not known. The conserved cysteine and the conserved F or W are not part of the CDR3 here. Expanded clones are given a class, and other clones once, few, many or no size at all.

size: few; V: TRBV6-2/TRBV6-3; CDR3: ASRRTANTGELF
size: few; V: TRBV20-1; CDR3: SATLGLAAYNEQF
size: -; V: TRBV20-1; CDR3: SALQGGRWF
size: -; V: TRBV12-3/TRBV12-4; CDR3: ASSPRRSGANVLT
size: few; V: TRBV30; CDR3: AWSVSGSYNQPQH
size: few; V: TRBV6-2/TRBV6-3; CDR3: ASSHEIETQY
size: -; V: TRBV7-2; CDR3: ASSLTRGLAGAYEQY
size: few; V: TRBV12-3/TRBV12-4; CDR3: ASSLLVWGSNQPQH
size: few; V: TRBV11-2; CDR3: ASSLSRVEKLF
size: -; V: TRBV6-5; CDR3: ASREQLSAKNIQY
size: few; V: TRBV12-3/TRBV12-4; CDR3: ATEGGGPISEQF
size: few; V: TRBV12-3/TRBV12-4; CDR3: ASRRGQGHSPLH
size: few; V: TRBV24-1; CDR3: ATSDPSGSVDEQY
size: -; V: TRBV4-1; CDR3: ASSPRGQGANYYEQY
size: -; V: TRBV6-5; CDR3: ASTQTGQVKGYT
size: -; V: TRBV7-2; CDR3: ASSPLGGRSSYEQY
size: few; V: TRBV27; CDR3: ASSPLGGGQPQH
size: few; V: TRBV24-1; CDR3: ATSDPHSSYNEQF
size: few; V: TRBV6-6; CDR3: ASSRTGEYEQY
size: many; V: TRBV29-1; CDR3: SVWGGLTDTQY
size: few; V: TRBV19; CDR3: ASSMGTSPLYNEQF
size: few; V: TRBV7-9; CDR3: ASRGWGSFYDEQF
size: few; V: TRBV4-1; CDR3: ASSQEGSDYGYT
size: -; V: TRBV20-1; CDR3: SATNNEQF
size: few; V: TRBV5-1; CDR3: ASSPSDRSSGNTIY
size: -; V: TRBV27; CDR3: ASSLRVGTNYGYT
size: -; V: TRBV12-3/TRBV12-4; CDR3: ASRPRQGSDTEAF
size: -; V: TRBV29-1; CDR3: SVEGREGTYEQY
size: many; V: TRBV7-6; CDR3: ASSLVGVENTEAF
size: -; V: TRBV27; CDR3: ASSIDRAYEQY
size: -; V: TRBV18; CDR3: ASSPSGTSLSGTQY
size: -; V: TRBV12-3/TRBV12-4; CDR3: ASSDAFGYT
size: few; V: TRBV4-1; CDR3: ASSSLGGKKETQY
size: few; V: TRBV7-3; CDR3: ASSFAGGYNEQF
size: few; V: TRBV29-1; CDR3: SVGFRDIPYEQY
size: -; V: TRBV30; CDR3: AWKRRGEQAGELF
size: -; V: TRBV12-3/TRBV12-4; CDR3: ASSSRGLAGEAVKTQY
size: many; V: TRBV12-3/TRBV12-4; CDR3: ASSPGTANTEAF
size: -; V: TRBV4-2; CDR3: ASSPDRQAQY
size: once; V: TRBV4-3; CDR3: ASSQTTQGGGDEQF
size: few; V: TRBV29-1; CDR3: SVEEFASGADRGGGANVLT
size: -; V: TRBV2; CDR3: ASSEGRTGELF
size: -; V: TRBV15; CDR3: ATTGQGGTEAF
size: few; V: TRBV7-9; CDR3: ASSLEGWRTEAF
size: -; V: TRBV5-5; CDR3: ASSKGLANYAGIQY
size: few; V: TRBV14; CDR3: ASSLPGQGRSGEQY
size: -; V: TRBV18; CDR3: ASSRQRRGSGANVLT
size: -; V: TRBV24-1; CDR3: ATSEPGTGGYEQY
size: -; V: TRBV12-3/TRBV12-4; CDR3: ASSSGSKTEAF
size: few; V: TRBV12-3/TRBV12-4; CDR3: ASSLGTGLSEQY
size: -; V: TRBV11-3; CDR3: ASSLSQGNYGYT
size: few; V: TRBV12-3/TRBV12-4; CDR3: ASSDRWTGVETQY
size: -; V: TRBV6-5; CDR3: ASSYSFGTSGRSTDTQY
size: -; V: TRBV12-3/TRBV12-4; CDR3: ASRDTGGSNNEQF
size: many; V: TRBV5-1; CDR3: ASSFRQDSNTEAF
size: -; V: TRBV11-3; CDR3: ARGIRSSYEQY
size: -; V: TRBV29-1; CDR3: SVELAGGPRVTGELF
size: -; V: TRBV20-1; CDR3: SIRGAHNEQF
size: -; V: TRBV27; CDR3: ASSLAGRGYGYT